The 9 T cell receptor beta chains presented below share a single source sample, sequenced in a study of technical replicates of blood from a few donors. Assay: immunoSEQ multiplex PCR; the TCRdb copy retains only in-frame clones and omits some. This table has fewer than 75,000 clones, about 92% appearing once. The specimen sequenced was T cells isolated from PBMCs. The source of these receptors is a human donor in good health.

The chain couples TRBV7-8 to TRBJ1-5, with 7 nucleotides matching TRBD1. V shed 1 base and J 5 bases; nucleotides not matched to a gene: 5. The CDR3 has 15 residues. From germline, CDR1 is SGHVS and CDR2 FQNEAQ. The CDR3 DNA sequence: TGTGCCAGCAGCTTAGGAAGGGACAGTTATCAGCCCCAGCATTTT. Protein sequence: CASSLGRDSYQPQHF.

V and J are TRBV28 and TRBJ2-2; possibly TRBD2 for D (6 bases). CDR1 and CDR2 from the germline V gene are MDHEN and SYDVKM. The germline V and J ends were trimmed by 6 bases and 7 bases, with 27 bases remaining between them. The CDR3 is 18 residues long. CDR3 protein: CASSEPRFSRNGGGELFF. The CDR3 DNA is TGTGCCAGCAGCGAACCCCGCTTTAGCCGGAACGGGGGCGGGGAGCTGTTTTTT. Filled out from reference TRBV28 and TRBJ2-2, the complete variable domain reads DVKVTQSSRYLVKRTGEKVFLECVQDMDHENMFWYRQDPGLGLRLIYFSYDVKMKEKGDIPEGYSVSREKKERFSLILESASTNQTSMYLCASSEPRFSRNGGGELFFGEGSRLTVL.

The chain carries TRBV4-1 and TRBJ2-1; TRBD2 might be the D (5 bases). CDR3 length equals 18 residues. Germline assignment: CDR1 MGHRA and CDR2 YSYEKL. V lost 3 bases, J lost 1 base, and 19 bases lay in between. This CDR3 reads CASSHDPRRAHSYNEQFF. In DNA, the CDR3 is TGCGCCAGCAGCCATGATCCGAGGCGGGCTCATTCCTACAATGAGCAGTTCTTC.

CDR3 DNA: TGTGCCAGCAGCTCACTAGTGGGCACCGGGGAGCTGTTTTTT. This gives the protein CASSSLVGTGELFF. The chain employs TRBV5-4 and TRBJ2-2, with D possibly being TRBD2 (5 bases). Trimming stripped 3 bases from V and 4 bases from J, with 10 bases between. The CDR3 extends over 14 amino acids. Germline CDR1 and CDR2: SGHNT and YYREEE (reference sequence). The full variable domain, rest sourced from reference TRBV5-4 and TRBJ2-2, is ETGVTQSPTHLIKTRGQQVTLRCSSQSGHNTVSWYQQALGQGPQFIFQYYREEENGRGNFPPRFSGLQFPNYSSELNVNALELDDSALYLCASSSLVGTGELFFGEGSRLTVL.

V usage is TRBV18 and J usage is TRBJ1-1, with a weak D call TRBD1 (5 bases). V was trimmed by 10 bases and J by 7 bases, leaving 13 bases between them. Germline V gives CDR1 KGHSH, CDR2 LQKENI. The CDR3 is made up of 11 amino acids. Written as DNA, the CDR3 is TGTGCCACTACCCGGGGACTTGAAGCTTTCTTT. This sequence encodes CATTRGLEAFF.

The rearrangement joins TRBV6-1 to TRBJ1-1; D gene uncertain. V lost 3 bases and J lost 5, with 4 bases in between. Germline V gene sequence: CDR1 MNHNS, CDR2 SASEGT. CDR3 length: 11 residues. CDR3 sequence (DNA): TGTGCCAGCAGTGACAGTACTGAAGCTTTCTTT. Its translation is CASSDSTEAFF.

The chain recombines TRBV18 with TRBJ1-1; tentatively, D is TRBD1 (6 bases). Germline lookup yields CDR1 KGHSH and CDR2 LQKENI. Trimming shortened V by 4 bases and J by 0 bases, and 9 bases separated the two germline ends. The CDR3 sequence is 14 residues long. CDR3 residues: CASSRGTMNTEAFF. CDR3 nucleotides: TGTGCCAGCTCACGGGGGACAATGAACACTGAAGCTTTCTTT.

In nucleotides, the CDR3 is TGTGCCAGCAGCTTTGGGCGGGATGAGCAGTACTTC. This translates into CASSFGRDEQYF. The chain recombines TRBV7-9 with TRBJ2-7, with a tentative D call TRBD2 (6 bases). The CDR3 length is 12 residues. Germline CDR1 SEHNR, CDR2 FQNEAQ (reference sequence). The V end was cut by 3 bases, the J end by 7 bases, with 10 bases between.

The rearrangement joins TRBV6-5 to TRBJ1-2; D is ambiguous. The CDR3 runs to 14 residues. V lost 6 bases, J lost 5 bases, and 16 bases lay in between. The germline CDR1 and CDR2 sequences are MNHEY and SVGAGI. The CDR3 bases are TGTGCCAGCAGATTAGGGCGGACTTTTTATGGCTACACCTTC. This gives the protein CASRLGRTFYGYTF.